These T cell receptor beta chains were read from a single sample in a study of molecular identifiers for immune sequencing clone quantification. TCRdb redid the calling of the PCR reads with MiXCR, one entry per CDR3 protein. The sample contains 60,000 to 80,000 distinct CDR3 sequences, approximately 17% of which appear only once. The sequenced sample was naive CD8+ T cells from blood, with Jurkat cell RNA spiked in. The receptors come from a human donor in good health. Some libraries in this study had Jurkat cell RNA spiked in. CDR3s leave out the opening cysteine and the closing phenylalanine or tryptophan. The D gene is left open where the match is weak.

j_gene	len	d_gene	v_gene	CDR3aa
TRBJ2-3	13	-	TRBV2	ASSEWQGPTDTQY
TRBJ1-1	16	TRBD1	TRBV4-1	ASSPLPILGTGVSEAF
TRBJ2-7	12	-	TRBV7-8	ASSLETEAYEQY
TRBJ1-1	11	-	TRBV18	ASSHGEDTEAF
TRBJ2-7	13	-	TRBV13	ASSLVRGMTYEQY
TRBJ2-3	11	-	TRBV11-2	ASSSYPSDTQY
TRBJ2-3	9	-	TRBV7-9	ASSAPDTQY
TRBJ1-1	13	TRBD1	TRBV12-3/TRBV12-4	ASSSGQGTNTEAF
TRBJ1-2	13	-	TRBV6-5	ASSYSRTPLYGYT
TRBJ2-1	20	TRBD2	TRBV2	ASSPLVGLAEHLLSQGNEQF